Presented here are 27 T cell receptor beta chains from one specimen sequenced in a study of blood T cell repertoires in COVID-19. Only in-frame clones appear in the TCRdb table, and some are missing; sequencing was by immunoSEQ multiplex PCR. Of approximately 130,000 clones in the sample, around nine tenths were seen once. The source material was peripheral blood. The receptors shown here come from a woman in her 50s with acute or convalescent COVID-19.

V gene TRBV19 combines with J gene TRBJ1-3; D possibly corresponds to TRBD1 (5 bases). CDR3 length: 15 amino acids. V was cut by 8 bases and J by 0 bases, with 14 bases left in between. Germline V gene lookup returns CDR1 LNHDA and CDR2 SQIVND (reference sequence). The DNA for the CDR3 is TGTGCCAGTCGCCCGACAGAAATCTCTGGAAACACCATATATTTT. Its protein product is CASRPTEISGNTIYF.

The CDR3 sequence is CASSLESGGAYEQYF. The DNA for the CDR3 is TGTGCCAGCAGCTTAGAAAGCGGGGGGGCCTACGAGCAGTACTTC. The J gene is TRBJ2-7, the V gene TRBV7-6; 10 bases map to TRBD2. J was trimmed by 2 bases and V by 1 base; bases with no gene match: 2. The CDR3 runs to 15 residues. Germline CDR1 reads SGHVS; CDR2 reads FNYEAQ.

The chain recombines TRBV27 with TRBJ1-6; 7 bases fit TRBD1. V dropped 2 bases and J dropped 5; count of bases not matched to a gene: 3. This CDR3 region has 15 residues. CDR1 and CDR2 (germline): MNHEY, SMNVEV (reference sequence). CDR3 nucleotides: TGTGCCAGCAGTTTAGAGGGGGCAAATAATTCACCCCTCCACTTT. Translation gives CASSLEGANNSPLHF.

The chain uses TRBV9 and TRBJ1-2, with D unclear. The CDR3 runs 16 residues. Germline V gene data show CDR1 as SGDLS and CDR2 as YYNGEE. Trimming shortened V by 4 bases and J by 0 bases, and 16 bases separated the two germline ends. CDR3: CASSNSPRVTNYGYTF. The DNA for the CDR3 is TGTGCCAGCAGCAACTCCCCGCGCGTCACTAACTATGGCTACACCTTC.

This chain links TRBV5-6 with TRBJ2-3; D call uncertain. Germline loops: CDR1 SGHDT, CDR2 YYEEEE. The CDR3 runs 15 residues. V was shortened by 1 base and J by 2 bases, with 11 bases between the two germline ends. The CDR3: CASSLRSTATDTQYF. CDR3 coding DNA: TGTGCCAGCAGCTTGCGGAGTACGGCCACAGATACGCAGTATTTT.

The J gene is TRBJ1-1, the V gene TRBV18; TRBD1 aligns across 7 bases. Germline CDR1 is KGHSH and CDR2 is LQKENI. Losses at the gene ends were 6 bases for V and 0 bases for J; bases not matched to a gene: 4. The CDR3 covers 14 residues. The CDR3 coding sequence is TGTGCCAGCTCGAGGGACAGCTTGAACACTGAAGCTTTCTTT. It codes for CASSRDSLNTEAFF.

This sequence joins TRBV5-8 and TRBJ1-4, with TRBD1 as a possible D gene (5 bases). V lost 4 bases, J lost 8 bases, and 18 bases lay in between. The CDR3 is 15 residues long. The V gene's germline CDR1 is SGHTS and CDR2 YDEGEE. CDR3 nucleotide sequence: TGTGCCAGCAGCCACCAAGGAGGGGCAGGGGAAAAACTGTTTTTT. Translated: CASSHQGGAGEKLFF.

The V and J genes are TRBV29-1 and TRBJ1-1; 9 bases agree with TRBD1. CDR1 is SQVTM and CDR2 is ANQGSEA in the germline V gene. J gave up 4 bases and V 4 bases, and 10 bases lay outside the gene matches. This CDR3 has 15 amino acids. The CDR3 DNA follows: TGCAGCGTTGGGGGAAACAGGGGGCCCTCCACTGAAGCTTTCTTT. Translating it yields CSVGGNRGPSTEAFF. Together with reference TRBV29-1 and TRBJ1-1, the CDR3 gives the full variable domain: SAVISQKPSRDICQRGTSLTIQCQVDSQVTMMFWYRQQPGQSLTLIATANQGSEATYESGFVIDKFPISRPNLTFSTLTVSNMSPEDSSIYLCSVGGNRGPSTEAFFGQGTRLTVV.

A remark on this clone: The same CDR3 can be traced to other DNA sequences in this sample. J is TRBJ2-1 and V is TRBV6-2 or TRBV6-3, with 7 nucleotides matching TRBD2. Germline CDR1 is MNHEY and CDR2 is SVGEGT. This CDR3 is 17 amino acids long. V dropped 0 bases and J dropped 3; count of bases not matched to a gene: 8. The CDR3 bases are TGTGCCAGCAGTTACTCGCCCCCTAGCGGAGTCTACAATGAGCAGTTCTTC. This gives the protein CASSYSPPSGVYNEQFF.

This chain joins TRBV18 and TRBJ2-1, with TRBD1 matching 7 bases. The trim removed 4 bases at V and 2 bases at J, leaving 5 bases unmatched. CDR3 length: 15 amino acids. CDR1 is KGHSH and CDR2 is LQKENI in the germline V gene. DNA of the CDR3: TGTGCCAGCTCACTCCGGGACAGTACCTACAATGAGCAGTTCTTC. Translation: CASSLRDSTYNEQFF.

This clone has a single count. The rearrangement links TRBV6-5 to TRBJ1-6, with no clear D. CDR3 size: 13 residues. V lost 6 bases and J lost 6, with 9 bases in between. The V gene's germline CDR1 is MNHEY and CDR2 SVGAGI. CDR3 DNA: TGTGCCAGCAGGGAGGCTATTAATTCACCCCTCCACTTT. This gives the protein CASREAINSPLHF.

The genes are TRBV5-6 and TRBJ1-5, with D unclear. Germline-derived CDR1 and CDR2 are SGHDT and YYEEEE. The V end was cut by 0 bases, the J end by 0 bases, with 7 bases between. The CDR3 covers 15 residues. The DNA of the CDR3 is TGTGCCAGCAGCTTGGGAGGCCATAGCAATCAGCCCCAGCATTTT. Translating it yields CASSLGGHSNQPQHF.

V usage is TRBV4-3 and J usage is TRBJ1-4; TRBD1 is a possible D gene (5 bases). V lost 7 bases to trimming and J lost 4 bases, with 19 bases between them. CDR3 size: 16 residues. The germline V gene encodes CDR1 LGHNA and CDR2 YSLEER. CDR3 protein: CASTSNQGVGNEKLFF. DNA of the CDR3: TGCGCCAGCACCTCCAATCAGGGCGTTGGTAATGAAAAACTGTTTTTT.

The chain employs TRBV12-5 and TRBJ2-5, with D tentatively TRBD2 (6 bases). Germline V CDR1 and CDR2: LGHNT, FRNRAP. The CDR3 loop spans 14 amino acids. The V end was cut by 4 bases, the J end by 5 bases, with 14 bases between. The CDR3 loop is CASGSGLLAETQYF. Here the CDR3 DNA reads TGTGCTAGTGGTTCGGGACTTCTCGCGGAGACCCAGTACTTC.

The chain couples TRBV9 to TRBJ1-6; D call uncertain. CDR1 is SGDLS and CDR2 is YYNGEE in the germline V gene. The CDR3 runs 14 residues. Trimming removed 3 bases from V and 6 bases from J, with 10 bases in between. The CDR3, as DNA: TGTGCCAGCAGCGGCGGGCCGACTAATTCACCCCTCCACTTT. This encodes CASSGGPTNSPLHF. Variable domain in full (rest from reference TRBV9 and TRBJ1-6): DSGVTQTPKHLITATGQRVTLRCSPRSGDLSVYWYQQSLDQGLQFLIQYYNGEERAKGNILERFSAQQFPDLHSELNLSSLELGDSALYFCASSGGPTNSPLHFGNGTRLTVT.

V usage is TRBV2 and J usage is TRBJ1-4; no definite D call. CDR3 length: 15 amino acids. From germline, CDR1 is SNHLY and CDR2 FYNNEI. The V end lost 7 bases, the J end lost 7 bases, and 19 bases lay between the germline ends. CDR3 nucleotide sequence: TGTGCCAGCACCCGAGGGCTCAGCGGGTCTGAAAAACTGTTTTTT. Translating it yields CASTRGLSGSEKLFF.

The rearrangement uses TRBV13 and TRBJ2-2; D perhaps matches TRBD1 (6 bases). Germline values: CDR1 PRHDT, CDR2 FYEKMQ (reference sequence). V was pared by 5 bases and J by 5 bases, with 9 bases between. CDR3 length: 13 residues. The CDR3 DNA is TGTGCCAGCAGCCAGGGACAAACCGGGGAGCTGTTTTTT. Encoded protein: CASSQGQTGELFF.

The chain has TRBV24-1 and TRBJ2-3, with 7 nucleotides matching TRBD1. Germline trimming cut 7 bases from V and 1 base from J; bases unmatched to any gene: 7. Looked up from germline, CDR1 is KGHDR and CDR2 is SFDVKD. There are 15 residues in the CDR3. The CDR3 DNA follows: TGTGCCACCAGGGACAGGTCTATTGGCACAGATACGCAGTATTTT. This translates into CATRDRSIGTDTQYF.

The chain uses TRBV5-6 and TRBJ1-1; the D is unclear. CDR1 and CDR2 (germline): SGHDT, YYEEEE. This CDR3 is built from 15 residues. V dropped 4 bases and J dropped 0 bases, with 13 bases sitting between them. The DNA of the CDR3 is TGTGCCAGCAGCAAACCTCAGGTAATGAACACTGAAGCTTTCTTT. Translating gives CASSKPQVMNTEAFF.

This CDR3 is CASSLKTGGDSLSYEQYF. CDR3 DNA sequence: TGCGCCAGCAGCTTGAAGACAGGGGGTGATTCGCTCTCCTACGAGCAGTACTTC. The chain joins TRBV5-1 to TRBJ2-7, with TRBD1 matching 9 bases. Germline V gives CDR1 SGHRS, CDR2 YFSETQ. With 1 base clipped from V and 0 bases from J, the junction kept 11 bases outside the gene matches. The CDR3 covers 18 residues.

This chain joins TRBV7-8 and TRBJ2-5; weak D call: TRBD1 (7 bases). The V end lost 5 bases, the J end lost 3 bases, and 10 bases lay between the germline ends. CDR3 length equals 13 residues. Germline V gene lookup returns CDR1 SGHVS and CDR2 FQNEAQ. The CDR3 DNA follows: TGTGCCAGCAGCCGGGGGACAGAAGAGACCCAGTACTTC. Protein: CASSRGTEETQYF.

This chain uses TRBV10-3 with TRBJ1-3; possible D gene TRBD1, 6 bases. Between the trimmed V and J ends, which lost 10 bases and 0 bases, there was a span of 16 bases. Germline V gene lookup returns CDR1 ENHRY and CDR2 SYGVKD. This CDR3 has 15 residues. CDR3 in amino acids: CATMTGSSSGNTIYF. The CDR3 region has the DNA TGTGCCACCATGACAGGTAGTAGCTCTGGAAACACCATATATTTT.

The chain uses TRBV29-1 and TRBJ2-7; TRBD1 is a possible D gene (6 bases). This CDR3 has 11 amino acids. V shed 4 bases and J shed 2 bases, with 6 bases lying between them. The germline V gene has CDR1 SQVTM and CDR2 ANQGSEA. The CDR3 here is CSVGTAYEQYF. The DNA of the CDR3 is TGCAGCGTTGGGACAGCCTACGAGCAGTACTTC.

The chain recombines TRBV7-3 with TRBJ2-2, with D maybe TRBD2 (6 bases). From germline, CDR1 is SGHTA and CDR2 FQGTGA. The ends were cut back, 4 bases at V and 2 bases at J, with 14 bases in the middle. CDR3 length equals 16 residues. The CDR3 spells CASSSGLNVNTGELFF. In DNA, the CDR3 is TGTGCCAGCAGCTCGGGACTGAATGTAAACACCGGGGAGCTGTTTTTT. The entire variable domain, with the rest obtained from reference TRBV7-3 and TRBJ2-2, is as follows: GAGVSQTPSNKVTEKGKYVELRCDPISGHTALYWYRQSLGQGPEFLIYFQGTGAADDSGLPNDRFFAVRPEGSVSTLKIQRTERGDSAVYLCASSSGLNVNTGELFFGEGSRLTVL.

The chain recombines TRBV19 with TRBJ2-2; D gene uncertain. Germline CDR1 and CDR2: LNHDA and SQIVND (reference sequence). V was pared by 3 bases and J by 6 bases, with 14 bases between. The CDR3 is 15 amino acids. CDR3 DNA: TGTGCCAGTAGTATCCTCAGCGCTCCCGCCGGGGAGCTGTTTTTT. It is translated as CASSILSAPAGELFF.

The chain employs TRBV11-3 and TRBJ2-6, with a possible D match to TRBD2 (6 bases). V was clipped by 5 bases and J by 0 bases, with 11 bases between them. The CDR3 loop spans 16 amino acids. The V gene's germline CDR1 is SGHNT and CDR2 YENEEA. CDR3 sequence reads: CASSPRGTSGANVLTF. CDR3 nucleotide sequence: TGTGCCAGCAGCCCCCGGGGGACCTCTGGGGCCAACGTCCTGACTTTC.

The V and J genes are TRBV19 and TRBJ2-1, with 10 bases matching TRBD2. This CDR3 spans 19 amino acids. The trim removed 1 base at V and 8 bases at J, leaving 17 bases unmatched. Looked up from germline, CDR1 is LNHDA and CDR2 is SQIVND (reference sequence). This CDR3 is CASSIVGFEASGSLDEQFF. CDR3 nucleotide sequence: TGTGCCAGTAGTATAGTTGGCTTCGAGGCTAGCGGGAGTCTGGATGAGCAGTTCTTC.